The entry that follows covers one T cell receptor (beta chain) sequence. The source of the sample is a study of blood T cell repertoires in COVID-19. Overall study context: Material from acute and convalescent COVID-19 was sourced from the United States, Italy and Spain. From T cells, B-cell-depleted T cells, or PBMCs came the material, which was cDNA or gDNA.

Authors' analysis steps: Counts of nucleated cells, estimated from reference gene primer amplification, were obtained. Here immunoSEQ multiplex PCR was the method, and the copy in TCRdb shows in-frame clones only, minus some. For V, J and clone size, that table is used; D and trimming come from the DNA. The sample lists roughly 93,000 clones; roughly 80% were seen once. Germline V gene lookup returns CDR1 SGHRS and CDR2 YFSETQ. The CDR3 contains 13 residues. V shed 1 base and J shed 6 bases, with 8 bases lying between them. The chain is built from TRBV5-1 and TRBJ1-5; D is unclear. Sequenced sample: peripheral blood. The clonotype was recovered from a woman older than 75 with acute or convalescent COVID-19. For the CDR3, the DNA is TGCGCCAGCAGCTTGTCGTTCGGTCAGCCCCAGCATTTT. This sequence encodes CASSLSFGQPQHF.